A selection of T cell receptor beta chains follows, all from one sample in a study of patients and donors after allogeneic stem cell transplantation. TCRdb re-called the RT-PCR reads with MiXCR, one entry per CDR3 protein. The top ten clones hold around 6% of a sample with roughly 880,000 distinct CDR3 sequences, approximately 19% of them seen once. Sequencing used blood, either unsorted or a sorted T cell fraction (not recorded which). Source of these receptors: a human donor who was either an allogeneic HSCT recipient or a stem cell or donor lymphocyte infusion donor (not recorded which). It is not recorded whose cells these are; they may come from a transplant donor. The CDR3 runs from the conserved cysteine through the conserved F or W. A D gene is named only where the DNA matches it firmly. The size of a clone is reported for some rows only, either as once, few or many, or as a class for expanded clones.

v_gene: TRBV11-2; j_gene: TRBJ2-3; d_gene: TRBD2; abundance: few; CDR3nt: TGTGCCAGCAGCACACGCTTAGCGGGAGCTACAGATACGCAGTATTTT; CDR3aa: CASSTRLAGATDTQYF
v_gene: TRBV15; j_gene: TRBJ2-1; d_gene: TRBD2; abundance: -; CDR3nt: TGTGCCACCAGCAGTTTTGCGGGGGGTCTCCCCGGGAATGAGCAGTTCTTC; CDR3aa: CATSSFAGGLPGNEQFF
v_gene: TRBV10-3; j_gene: TRBJ2-3; d_gene: TRBD1; abundance: -; CDR3nt: TGTGCCATCAGCCCCGGGACAGGGATTCTTCTGCACACAGATACGCAGTATTTT; CDR3aa: CAISPGTGILLHTDTQYF
v_gene: TRBV2; j_gene: TRBJ2-1; d_gene: -; abundance: -; CDR3nt: TGTGCCAGCATCCTTGGAGCGAGGGGTTCACATGAGCAGTTCTTC; CDR3aa: CASILGARGSHEQFF
v_gene: TRBV4-1; j_gene: TRBJ1-3; d_gene: TRBD1; abundance: -; CDR3nt: TGCGCCAGCAGCCCCGCACCGGACAGGTCTGGAAACACCATATATTTT; CDR3aa: CASSPAPDRSGNTIYF
v_gene: TRBV18; j_gene: TRBJ2-2; d_gene: -; abundance: few; CDR3nt: TGTGCCAGCTCACCACGGACTTCGGCGTCGATTAACACCGGGGAGCTGTTTTTT; CDR3aa: CASSPRTSASINTGELFF
v_gene: TRBV24-1; j_gene: TRBJ1-5; d_gene: -; abundance: -; CDR3nt: TGTGCCACCAGTGAAGCAGGACGGTTCAATCAGCCCCAGCATTTT; CDR3aa: CATSEAGRFNQPQHF
v_gene: TRBV24-1; j_gene: TRBJ1-5; d_gene: -; abundance: -; CDR3nt: TGTGCCACCAGCCGGGGGGCGAGCAATCAGCCCCAGCATTTT; CDR3aa: CATSRGASNQPQHF
v_gene: TRBV5-6; j_gene: TRBJ2-1; d_gene: -; abundance: -; CDR3nt: TGTGCCAGCAGCTTGTTGCTACGGCCCAGCTCCTACAATGAGCAGTTCTTC; CDR3aa: CASSLLLRPSSYNEQFF
v_gene: TRBV12-3/TRBV12-4; j_gene: TRBJ2-1; d_gene: TRBD2; abundance: few; CDR3nt: TGTGCCAGCAGTCAACCCTCGGGACTAGCGGGGGATGAGCAGTTCTTC; CDR3aa: CASSQPSGLAGDEQFF
v_gene: TRBV20-1; j_gene: TRBJ2-5; d_gene: TRBD1; abundance: -; CDR3nt: TGCAGTGCTAGCAGGGGGCCGGAGACCCAGTACTTC; CDR3aa: CSASRGPETQYF
v_gene: TRBV20-1; j_gene: TRBJ2-3; d_gene: -; abundance: -; CDR3nt: TGCAGTGCTGGGACCGGGGTTACAGCTAGCACAGATACGCAGTATTTC; CDR3aa: CSAGTGVTASTDTQYF
v_gene: TRBV7-6; j_gene: TRBJ1-4; d_gene: -; abundance: few; CDR3nt: TGTGCCAGCAGCCCCATTAAGGGGGTGGGGGATGAAAAACTGTTTTTT; CDR3aa: CASSPIKGVGDEKLFF
v_gene: TRBV20-1; j_gene: TRBJ2-1; d_gene: TRBD2; abundance: -; CDR3nt: TGCAGTGCTAGGGGAATAGCGGGCTCCTACAATGAGCAGTTCTTC; CDR3aa: CSARGIAGSYNEQFF
v_gene: TRBV2; j_gene: TRBJ2-7; d_gene: -; abundance: -; CDR3nt: TGTGCCAGCAACCGGGACACCTCCTACGAGCAGTACTTC; CDR3aa: CASNRDTSYEQYF
v_gene: TRBV9; j_gene: TRBJ1-1; d_gene: -; abundance: few; CDR3nt: TGTGCCAGCAGCGTCGGACGGACGAACACTGAAGCTTTCTTT; CDR3aa: CASSVGRTNTEAFF
v_gene: TRBV25-1; j_gene: TRBJ1-2; d_gene: -; abundance: -; CDR3nt: TGTGCCACCTTAGGGGGCTATGGCTACACCTTC; CDR3aa: CATLGGYGYTF
v_gene: TRBV6-5; j_gene: TRBJ2-7; d_gene: -; abundance: few; CDR3nt: TGTGCCAGCAGTTACAAGCCCGACGGGCTCTACGAGCAGTACTTC; CDR3aa: CASSYKPDGLYEQYF
v_gene: TRBV30; j_gene: TRBJ2-1; d_gene: -; abundance: few; CDR3nt: TGTGCCAGCGCAGGGAACCTCTACAATGAGCAGTTCTTC; CDR3aa: CASAGNLYNEQFF
v_gene: TRBV9; j_gene: TRBJ2-7; d_gene: -; abundance: -; CDR3nt: TGTGCCAGCAGCGCGACCGGGACCTCTACCTACGAGCAGTACTTC; CDR3aa: CASSATGTSTYEQYF
v_gene: TRBV2; j_gene: TRBJ2-1; d_gene: TRBD1; abundance: -; CDR3nt: TGTGCCAGTCGGGACAGGGGGCTCTACAATGAGCAGTTCTTC; CDR3aa: CASRDRGLYNEQFF
v_gene: TRBV12-3/TRBV12-4; j_gene: TRBJ2-3; d_gene: -; abundance: -; CDR3nt: TGTGCCAGCAACCAAGGGGGGCTGAATACGCAGTATTTT; CDR3aa: CASNQGGLNTQYF
v_gene: TRBV15; j_gene: TRBJ1-2; d_gene: TRBD1; abundance: -; CDR3nt: TGTGCCACCAGCAGCACAGGGGTAAGCGGCTACACCTTC; CDR3aa: CATSSTGVSGYTF
v_gene: TRBV12-3/TRBV12-4; j_gene: TRBJ2-5; d_gene: -; abundance: -; CDR3nt: TGTGCCAGCAGTTTACGAGCGGTCGATGAGACCCAGTACTTC; CDR3aa: CASSLRAVDETQYF
v_gene: TRBV14; j_gene: TRBJ2-7; d_gene: -; abundance: -; CDR3nt: TGTGCCAGCAGGAAGAGCTCCTACGAGCAGTACTTC; CDR3aa: CASRKSSYEQYF
v_gene: TRBV7-3; j_gene: TRBJ2-5; d_gene: -; abundance: -; CDR3nt: TGTGCCAGCAGCTTATATCCGGAAGAGACCCAGTACTTC; CDR3aa: CASSLYPEETQYF
v_gene: TRBV30; j_gene: TRBJ1-2; d_gene: -; abundance: -; CDR3nt: TGTGCCTGGAGTGTACGTAGGGGTTATGGCTTCACCTTC; CDR3aa: CAWSVRRGYGFTF
v_gene: TRBV7-9; j_gene: TRBJ1-2; d_gene: TRBD1; abundance: once; CDR3nt: TGTGCCAGCAGCCGCGGACAGGATGCGAATGGCTACACCTTC; CDR3aa: CASSRGQDANGYTF
v_gene: TRBV6-1; j_gene: TRBJ1-1; d_gene: -; abundance: few; CDR3nt: TGTGCCAGCAGGAGAAACCTGAACACTGAAGCTTTCTTT; CDR3aa: CASRRNLNTEAFF
v_gene: TRBV12-3/TRBV12-4; j_gene: TRBJ2-2; d_gene: -; abundance: once; CDR3nt: TGTGCCAGCAGTCTCCCCCCCGCGGGGCCCGGGGAGCTGTTTTTT; CDR3aa: CASSLPPAGPGELFF
v_gene: TRBV12-3/TRBV12-4; j_gene: TRBJ2-1; d_gene: -; abundance: many; CDR3nt: TGTGCCAGCAGCCTCAAATTCAAGGGCCAAGGTGAGCAGTTCTTC; CDR3aa: CASSLKFKGQGEQFF
v_gene: TRBV27; j_gene: TRBJ1-2; d_gene: TRBD1; abundance: -; CDR3nt: TGTGCCAGCAGTGGGACAGGGGGCGCAGATGGCTACACCTTC; CDR3aa: CASSGTGGADGYTF
v_gene: TRBV2; j_gene: TRBJ2-7; d_gene: TRBD1; abundance: -; CDR3nt: TGTGCCAGCTTCAATCTAGGACAGGTGAGCTCCTACGAGCAGTACTTC; CDR3aa: CASFNLGQVSSYEQYF
v_gene: TRBV9; j_gene: TRBJ2-7; d_gene: TRBD1; abundance: -; CDR3nt: TGTGCCAGCAGCGTAGATCGACAGGGTAAACCCTACGAGCAGTACTTC; CDR3aa: CASSVDRQGKPYEQYF
v_gene: TRBV7-2; j_gene: TRBJ1-2; d_gene: TRBD1; abundance: -; CDR3nt: TGTGCCAGCAGCACAGCCGCAGGGGGCGCGGGGTATGGCTACACCTTC; CDR3aa: CASSTAAGGAGYGYTF
v_gene: TRBV20-1; j_gene: TRBJ2-3; d_gene: TRBD2; abundance: many; CDR3nt: TGCAGTGCTAGAGTACCGGGACTAGCGGGAGGGCCGACAGATACGCAGTATTTT; CDR3aa: CSARVPGLAGGPTDTQYF
v_gene: TRBV7-9; j_gene: TRBJ1-1; d_gene: TRBD1; abundance: few; CDR3nt: TGTGCCAGCAGCTTACCCCTGGCCAGGGGGCTGAACACTGAAGCTTTCTTT; CDR3aa: CASSLPLARGLNTEAFF
v_gene: TRBV12-3/TRBV12-4; j_gene: TRBJ2-5; d_gene: TRBD2; abundance: many; CDR3nt: TGTGCCAGCAGTTTAGTGGGAGGGGTTTTTGGAGAGACCCAGTACTTC; CDR3aa: CASSLVGGVFGETQYF
v_gene: TRBV18; j_gene: TRBJ2-3; d_gene: -; abundance: -; CDR3nt: TGTGCCAGCTCACCCGCGTTTAGCGTCCAAAGCACAGATACGCAGTATTTT; CDR3aa: CASSPAFSVQSTDTQYF
v_gene: TRBV7-9; j_gene: TRBJ2-7; d_gene: -; abundance: -; CDR3nt: TGTGCCAGCAGCTTAGGGCGGAATCCCTACGAGCAGTACTTC; CDR3aa: CASSLGRNPYEQYF
v_gene: TRBV20-1; j_gene: TRBJ1-2; d_gene: TRBD1; abundance: few; CDR3nt: TGCAGTGCACTGACAGGGGCCACTAACTATGGCTACACCTTC; CDR3aa: CSALTGATNYGYTF
v_gene: TRBV29-1; j_gene: TRBJ2-1; d_gene: -; abundance: few; CDR3nt: TGCAGCGTTGAGGGGGGTGAGCAGTTCTTC; CDR3aa: CSVEGGEQFF
v_gene: TRBV20-1; j_gene: TRBJ1-3; d_gene: -; abundance: -; CDR3nt: TGCAGTGCTAGAGGGAACACCATATATTTT; CDR3aa: CSARGNTIYF
v_gene: TRBV10-3; j_gene: TRBJ2-6; d_gene: -; abundance: few; CDR3nt: TGTGCCATCAGTGAAGGGGTATCTGGGGCCAACGTCCTGACTTTC; CDR3aa: CAISEGVSGANVLTF
v_gene: TRBV18; j_gene: TRBJ2-1; d_gene: -; abundance: few; CDR3nt: TGTGCCAGCTCACCACTAGTGGTTGGCTACAATGAGCAGTTCTTC; CDR3aa: CASSPLVVGYNEQFF
v_gene: TRBV6-1; j_gene: TRBJ2-5; d_gene: TRBD2; abundance: -; CDR3nt: TGTGCCAGCAGTCGGGCGGGAGGGCCCGGGGAGACCCAGTACTTC; CDR3aa: CASSRAGGPGETQYF
v_gene: TRBV20-1; j_gene: TRBJ1-5; d_gene: -; abundance: few; CDR3nt: TGCAGTGCTTTCGAAGGGTTCAATCAGCCCCAGCATTTT; CDR3aa: CSAFEGFNQPQHF
v_gene: TRBV5-4; j_gene: TRBJ2-2; d_gene: TRBD2; abundance: -; CDR3nt: TGTGCCAGCAGTCCTCTAGCGGGGCTCAACACCGGGGAGCTGTTTTTT; CDR3aa: CASSPLAGLNTGELFF
v_gene: TRBV9; j_gene: TRBJ1-2; d_gene: TRBD1; abundance: few; CDR3nt: TGTGCCAGCAGCGTAGAGGACAGGGACGGCTACACCTTC; CDR3aa: CASSVEDRDGYTF